The source of this T cell receptor (beta chain) is a study of cytomegalovirus exposure and HLA in healthy donors. Study information: According to later analysis, the same platform produced the 90 to 150 validation and several hundred first-cohort repertoires.

Per the germline V gene, CDR1 is SGDLS and CDR2 is YYNGEE. V was cut by 0 bases and J by 5 bases, with 9 bases left in between. The CDR3 extends over 13 amino acids. Sequenced by immunoSEQ multiplex PCR; TCRdb stores in-frame clones only, minus some. The data show about 130,000 clones, just under 90% seen once. The donors were in the roughly 130-subject validation cohort, distinct from the approximately 670-subject first cohort. This clone was detected a few times. As yet, its antigen is unknown. General observations from the study: A list of approximately 160 TCR beta chains associated with cytomegalovirus was given. The classifier was said to identify cytomegalovirus status with high specificity and sensitivity.

This sequence originates from a woman aged 25 to 45 in good health and CMV-seropositive. The chain is built from TRBV9 and TRBJ2-7; D gene ambiguous. The specimen sequenced was PBMCs. The CDR3 DNA reads TGTGCCAGCAGCGTAGCCCCGAGTAACGAGCAGTACTTC. Translation: CASSVAPSNEQYF.